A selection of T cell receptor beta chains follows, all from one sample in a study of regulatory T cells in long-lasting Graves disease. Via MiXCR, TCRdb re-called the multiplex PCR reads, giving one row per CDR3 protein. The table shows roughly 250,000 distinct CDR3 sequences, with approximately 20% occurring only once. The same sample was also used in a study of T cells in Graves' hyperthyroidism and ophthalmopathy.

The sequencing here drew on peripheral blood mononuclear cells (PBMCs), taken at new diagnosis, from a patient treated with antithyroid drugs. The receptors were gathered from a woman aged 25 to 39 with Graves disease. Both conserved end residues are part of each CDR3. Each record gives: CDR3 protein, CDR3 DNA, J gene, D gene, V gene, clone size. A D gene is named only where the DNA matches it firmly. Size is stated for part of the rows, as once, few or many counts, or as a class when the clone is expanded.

cdr3_aa: CASSPDRREETQYF; cdr3_nt: TGTGCCAGCAGCCCGGACCGCAGGGAAGAGACCCAGTACTTC; j_call: TRBJ2-5; d_call: -; v_call: TRBV5-4; clone_size: -
cdr3_aa: CSAREGPGADTQYF; cdr3_nt: TGCAGTGCTAGAGAGGGGCCGGGGGCAGATACGCAGTATTTT; j_call: TRBJ2-3; d_call: -; v_call: TRBV20-1; clone_size: many
cdr3_aa: CASSLRGTGVNQPQHF; cdr3_nt: TGTGCCAGTAGTCTCCGGGGGACAGGGGTTAATCAGCCCCAGCATTTT; j_call: TRBJ1-5; d_call: TRBD1; v_call: TRBV19; clone_size: many
cdr3_aa: CSAIFQGDTQYF; cdr3_nt: TGCAGTGCCATTTTCCAGGGAGATACCCAGTACTTC; j_call: TRBJ2-5; d_call: -; v_call: TRBV20-1; clone_size: -
cdr3_aa: CASRSDVDLSIPYGYTF; cdr3_nt: TGTGCCAGTAGGAGTGATGTGGACCTCTCTATCCCCTATGGCTACACCTTC; j_call: TRBJ1-2; d_call: -; v_call: TRBV19; clone_size: -
cdr3_aa: CASSSDRGIGDEKLFF; cdr3_nt: TGTGCCAGCAGTTCGGACAGGGGGATCGGGGATGAAAAACTGTTTTTT; j_call: TRBJ1-4; d_call: TRBD1; v_call: TRBV12-3/TRBV12-4; clone_size: many
cdr3_aa: CAIKSSGERETQYF; cdr3_nt: TGTGCCATCAAGTCTAGCGGGGAAAGGGAGACCCAGTACTTC; j_call: TRBJ2-5; d_call: TRBD2; v_call: TRBV10-3; clone_size: -
cdr3_aa: CASSLSGSGNQPQHF; cdr3_nt: TGTGCCAGCAGCTTGTCAGGGAGTGGCAATCAGCCCCAGCATTTT; j_call: TRBJ1-5; d_call: -; v_call: TRBV7-9; clone_size: many
cdr3_aa: CASSFGVGSHGYTF; cdr3_nt: TGTGCCAGCAGCTTTGGGGTCGGCTCCCATGGCTACACCTTC; j_call: TRBJ1-2; d_call: -; v_call: TRBV7-6; clone_size: -
cdr3_aa: CASSLGQGAPGYTF; cdr3_nt: TGCGCCAGCAGCCTGGGACAGGGGGCGCCTGGCTACACCTTC; j_call: TRBJ1-2; d_call: TRBD1; v_call: TRBV4-1; clone_size: many
cdr3_aa: CASSVGGTGRPSSYEQYF; cdr3_nt: TGTGCCAGCAGCGTAGGAGGAACGGGCCGCCCCAGCTCCTACGAGCAGTACTTC; j_call: TRBJ2-7; d_call: -; v_call: TRBV9; clone_size: many
cdr3_aa: CASSLQGRDTGELFF; cdr3_nt: TGTGCCAGCAGCCTCCAGGGAAGGGACACCGGGGAGCTGTTTTTT; j_call: TRBJ2-2; d_call: -; v_call: TRBV28; clone_size: -
cdr3_aa: CASSPSQGNYGYTF; cdr3_nt: TGTGCCAGCAGCCCAAGTCAGGGGAACTATGGCTACACCTTC; j_call: TRBJ1-2; d_call: -; v_call: TRBV11-2; clone_size: many
cdr3_aa: CASTKAPQGKGYNEQFF; cdr3_nt: TGTGCCAGCACCAAAGCCCCACAGGGAAAAGGCTACAATGAGCAGTTCTTC; j_call: TRBJ2-1; d_call: -; v_call: TRBV6-1; clone_size: many
cdr3_aa: CASSLTGTKNF; cdr3_nt: TGTGCCAGCAGCTTAACCGGGACCAAGAACTTC; j_call: TRBJ2-7; d_call: -; v_call: TRBV7-9; clone_size: -
cdr3_aa: CASSLDPQGTSTDTQYF; cdr3_nt: TGTGCCAGCAGCTTAGATCCTCAAGGGACTAGCACAGATACGCAGTATTTT; j_call: TRBJ2-3; d_call: -; v_call: TRBV28; clone_size: once
cdr3_aa: CASSLVAGGVYGYTF; cdr3_nt: TGTGCCAGCAGCTTAGTGGCAGGGGGCGTCTATGGCTACACCTTC; j_call: TRBJ1-2; d_call: TRBD1; v_call: TRBV5-1; clone_size: many
cdr3_aa: CSAGRASPGNTIYF; cdr3_nt: TGCAGTGCCGGACGGGCGTCTCCTGGAAACACCATATATTTT; j_call: TRBJ1-3; d_call: -; v_call: TRBV20-1; clone_size: many
cdr3_aa: CASSWGGKNGYTF; cdr3_nt: TGTGCCAGCAGCTGGGGGGGAAAAAATGGCTACACCTTC; j_call: TRBJ1-2; d_call: -; v_call: TRBV7-9; clone_size: -
cdr3_aa: CASSESGGTGLYNEQFF; cdr3_nt: TGCGCCAGCAGTGAGTCAGGCGGGACAGGCCTCTACAATGAGCAGTTCTTC; j_call: TRBJ2-1; d_call: TRBD1; v_call: TRBV10-1; clone_size: -
cdr3_aa: CASSAGQGLNTGELFF; cdr3_nt: TGTGCCAGCAGCGCCGGACAGGGGCTCAACACCGGGGAGCTGTTTTTT; j_call: TRBJ2-2; d_call: TRBD1; v_call: TRBV11-1; clone_size: -
cdr3_aa: CAIKTESSYNEQFF; cdr3_nt: TGTGCCATCAAAACAGAGAGCTCCTACAATGAGCAGTTCTTC; j_call: TRBJ2-1; d_call: -; v_call: TRBV10-3; clone_size: many
cdr3_aa: CASATAAGAGETQYF; cdr3_nt: TGTGCCAGCGCAACCGCCGCGGGGGCCGGGGAGACCCAGTACTTC; j_call: TRBJ2-5; d_call: -; v_call: TRBV7-9; clone_size: many
cdr3_aa: CASSSQTLNTEAFF; cdr3_nt: TGTGCCAGCAGCTCACAGACGCTGAACACTGAAGCTTTCTTT; j_call: TRBJ1-1; d_call: -; v_call: TRBV7-8; clone_size: many
cdr3_aa: CASRPTQGSYGYTF; cdr3_nt: TGTGCCAGCAGACCCACCCAAGGGTCGTATGGCTACACCTTC; j_call: TRBJ1-2; d_call: -; v_call: TRBV2; clone_size: many
cdr3_aa: CVSSLVDETAAGNTIYF; cdr3_nt: TGTGTCAGCAGCTTAGTGGACGAGACCGCTGCTGGAAACACCATATATTTC; j_call: TRBJ1-3; d_call: -; v_call: TRBV7-6; clone_size: -
cdr3_aa: CASSSGGRGTEAFF; cdr3_nt: TGTGCCAGCAGCTCCGGAGGCAGGGGGACTGAAGCTTTCTTT; j_call: TRBJ1-1; d_call: TRBD1; v_call: TRBV9; clone_size: -
cdr3_aa: CASRMRAQGTDTQYF; cdr3_nt: TGTGCCAGCAGAATGAGAGCGCAGGGCACAGATACGCAGTATTTT; j_call: TRBJ2-3; d_call: -; v_call: TRBV5-4; clone_size: many
cdr3_aa: CASSETGSVSYNEQFF; cdr3_nt: TGTGCCAGCAGCGAAACAGGGTCCGTTTCCTACAATGAGCAGTTCTTC; j_call: TRBJ2-1; d_call: -; v_call: TRBV13; clone_size: few
cdr3_aa: CASSLMGNSETQYF; cdr3_nt: TGTGCCAGCAGCTTAATGGGGAACTCAGAGACCCAGTACTTC; j_call: TRBJ2-5; d_call: -; v_call: TRBV7-2; clone_size: many
cdr3_aa: CASRQNAGSYEQYF; cdr3_nt: TGTGCCAGCAGACAGAACGCCGGCTCCTACGAGCAGTACTTC; j_call: TRBJ2-7; d_call: -; v_call: TRBV7-8; clone_size: many
cdr3_aa: CASSYSLYGQGPEAVYGYTF; cdr3_nt: TGTGCCAGCAGTTACTCGCTTTACGGACAGGGGCCTGAAGCGGTCTATGGCTACACCTTC; j_call: TRBJ1-2; d_call: TRBD1; v_call: TRBV6-5; clone_size: many
cdr3_aa: CASSAGTELYGYTF; cdr3_nt: TGTGCCAGCAGCGCCGGGACAGAGCTCTATGGCTACACCTTC; j_call: TRBJ1-2; d_call: TRBD1; v_call: TRBV5-4; clone_size: many
cdr3_aa: CASSQPGSTNEKLFF; cdr3_nt: TGTGCCAGCAGTCAACCCGGGAGTACTAATGAAAAACTGTTTTTT; j_call: TRBJ1-4; d_call: -; v_call: TRBV2; clone_size: many
cdr3_aa: CASRPSSANTGELFF; cdr3_nt: TGTGCCAGCAGACCATCCTCCGCGAACACCGGGGAGCTGTTTTTT; j_call: TRBJ2-2; d_call: -; v_call: TRBV28; clone_size: -
cdr3_aa: CASTPSSGSGNTIYF; cdr3_nt: TGTGCCAGCACCCCCAGTAGTGGCTCTGGAAACACCATATATTTT; j_call: TRBJ1-3; d_call: -; v_call: TRBV2; clone_size: many
cdr3_aa: CANSLAGSTDTQYF; cdr3_nt: TGTGCCAACAGCTTAGCGGGCAGCACAGATACGCAGTATTTT; j_call: TRBJ2-3; d_call: TRBD2; v_call: TRBV11-2; clone_size: -
cdr3_aa: CGGFEATNEKLFF; cdr3_nt: TGCGGGGGGTTTGAAGCAACTAATGAAAAACTGTTTTTT; j_call: TRBJ1-4; d_call: -; v_call: TRBV29-1; clone_size: few
cdr3_aa: CASRRGAWDLDTQYF; cdr3_nt: TGTGCCAGCAGGAGAGGAGCTTGGGACTTAGATACGCAGTATTTT; j_call: TRBJ2-3; d_call: -; v_call: TRBV6-1; clone_size: many
cdr3_aa: CASSSGVGTDTQYF; cdr3_nt: TGCGCCAGCAGTAGCGGGGTGGGCACAGATACGCAGTATTTT; j_call: TRBJ2-3; d_call: TRBD2; v_call: TRBV5-1; clone_size: many
cdr3_aa: CASSLAGTDYEQYF; cdr3_nt: TGTGCCAGCAGCTTAGCCGGGACAGACTACGAGCAGTACTTC; j_call: TRBJ2-7; d_call: TRBD1; v_call: TRBV7-6; clone_size: many
cdr3_aa: CASSHRLSGLFYNEQFF; cdr3_nt: TGCGCCAGCAGCCACCGACTTTCGGGACTATTTTACAATGAGCAGTTCTTC; j_call: TRBJ2-1; d_call: TRBD2; v_call: TRBV4-1; clone_size: few
cdr3_aa: CASSQAGTASYEQYF; cdr3_nt: TGTGCCAGCAGCCAAGCCGGGACAGCCTCCTACGAGCAGTACTTC; j_call: TRBJ2-7; d_call: TRBD1; v_call: TRBV3-1; clone_size: -
cdr3_aa: CGTLMGSNTGELFF; cdr3_nt: TGCGGTACTCTAATGGGATCGAACACCGGGGAGCTGTTTTTT; j_call: TRBJ2-2; d_call: -; v_call: TRBV29-1; clone_size: few
cdr3_aa: CASNLVGQHNEQFF; cdr3_nt: TGTGCCAGCAACTTGGTGGGACAGCACAATGAGCAGTTCTTC; j_call: TRBJ2-1; d_call: TRBD1; v_call: TRBV5-6; clone_size: many
cdr3_aa: CASKGIPTNTEAFF; cdr3_nt: TGTGCCAGCAAGGGCATCCCTACGAACACTGAAGCTTTCTTT; j_call: TRBJ1-1; d_call: -; v_call: TRBV28; clone_size: many
cdr3_aa: CASRPTGSREKLFF; cdr3_nt: TGTGCCAGCAGGCCTACAGGGTCGCGTGAAAAACTGTTTTTT; j_call: TRBJ1-4; d_call: -; v_call: TRBV6-2/TRBV6-3; clone_size: many